What follows is one T cell receptor beta chain and its context. The clone's antigen remains unknown. Base qualities are not recorded, but no much larger clone differs from it by a single base. The data are from a study of identical twins (dated by TCRdb to the mid-2010s). For the wider study: To test whether fetal clonotypes persist, this study deep-sequenced TCR alpha and beta repertoires from monozygotic twins, from unrelated adults of various ages, and from cord blood. To rule out contamination, replicate twin experiments were performed at different times with different library preparation protocols.

What the research found in general, with its limitations: Out-of-frame TCR alpha sharing in monozygotic twins was systematically underestimated by recombination models, whereas sharing between unrelated individuals was in agreement with the recombination models. A weaker excess of twin sharing was found in beta out-of-frame sequences because the signal-to-noise ratio was lowered by fewer shared sequences. Invariant T cells such as MAIT and iNKT could partly confound zero-insertion analyses, although diverse VJ usage argued against such confounding for most clonotypes. Abundant cord blood beta clonotypes had fewer insertions, young adult naive repertoires showed a similar but weaker trend, and memory repertoires showed no such trend. Out-of-frame TCR alpha sequences shared between twins showed an excess of low generation-probability sequences compared with coincidental sharing between unrelated individuals. Because the same donors could not be followed over many years, conclusions were based on cross-sectional statistical analysis.

Libraries were built with 5' RACE. Sequenced on an Illumina HiSeq 2000. A universal primer binding site was introduced by template switching, and a unique molecular identifier was present in the final cDNA, enabling accurate counting of TCR cDNA molecules. Specific primers in the conserved constant-segment region were used to synthesize first-strand cDNA for TCR alpha and beta chains. To control for contamination, every cDNA library was double barcoded, receiving both a SMART-Mk sample barcode and Illumina barcodes. TruSeq adapter sequences along with Illumina sample barcodes were introduced in two successive PCR steps. The Illumina HiSeq platform was used with custom primers to sequence TCR alpha and beta cDNA libraries. The authors processed their data as follows. Raw reads were processed with MiGEC to extract unique molecular identifiers, and MiXCR was used to determine CDR3 positions. For each individual, recombination models were inferred using an EM algorithm with the repgenHMM and IGoR tools. The tcR package in R was used for shared clonotype analysis, with sharing normalized by the product of cloneset sizes. Out-of-frame nonproductive sequences were analyzed to study raw recombination free of thymic and clonal selection effects. The public reads were quality trimmed at Q25 with fastp and then assembled into clones with MiXCR by TCRdb, keeping productive beta chains. Duplicate CDR3 protein sequences are folded into a single record with the most common DNA and genes. The V and J calls here are based on TCRdb, not the publication. The table for this sample lists about 190,000 distinct CDR3 sequences; 15% to 20% of them were counted only once. 40% of the sample is held by the ten biggest clonotypes.

A distance of 14 bases separates the germline ends of V and J, which lose 6 bases and 6 bases respectively. In the germline V gene, CDR1 corresponds to SQVTM and CDR2 to ANQGSEA. The CDR3 runs 13 residues from the cysteine to the phenylalanine. Only the CDR3 part of the read is kept: 39 bases, read in frame from the first base. Every donor was a healthy Caucasian. Three pairs of female monozygotic twins, all aged about 18 to 29 years, made up the twin cohort. Positive isolation kits from Invitrogen were used to isolate CD4+ and CD8+ T cell populations. This sample also appeared in a second study, on T cells expressing NK-cell markers. Taken from the second paper: Several donors provided sorted CD3+CD56+NKG2C+, CD3+CD56+NKG2C- and CD3+CD56-NKG2C+ T-cell subsets, whose TCR beta-chain repertoires were profiled. Among the eight sequenced donors, only one was HCMV-seronegative, while the other seven were HCMV-seropositive. In several experiments an anti-gammadeltaTCR antibody was added to restrict sorting to alphabetaTCR-expressing T cells. In over 5 donors, the dominant CD3+CD56+NKG2C+ clonotypes were among the top 10 CD8+ clonotypes and accounted for about 1.0-7.5% of CD8+ T cells. Those dominant clonotypes were again the most abundant among CD3+CD56-NKG2C+ cells in four donors, at about 25-60.1%. Whether the expanded NKG2C-expressing T cell clones were specific for HCMV antigens was left unclear. Randomly selected healthy volunteers, three men and five women, were used as the eight sequenced donors. To determine HCMV serostatus, a commercial ELISA kit was used to detect HCMV-specific IgG in serum. Reads were demultiplexed and grouped by UMI with MIGEC, and clonotypes were assembled and quantified with MiTCR. Only TCR cDNA sequences supported by at least two reads were kept to exclude erroneous sequences. The tcR package was used for downstream repertoire analysis, and clonotypes were matched between fractions using CDR3 nucleotide sequence together with V segment. VDJmatch was used to annotate antigen specificity against VDJdb, with one amino acid substitution in CDR3 allowed.

Recombination linked TRBV29-1 to TRBJ2-2; the D gene is possibly TRBD1 or TRBD2, with 6 bases matching each. The sample consisted of CD8+ T cells sorted from blood. This receptor was identified in a woman aged 18-35 years in good health. The bases are TGCAGCGTCCCCGGGGGCCGGCCCGGGGAGCTGTTTTTT. The translation is CSVPGGRPGELFF.